These 4 T cell receptor beta chains were all obtained from the same sample, sequenced in a study of blood T cell repertoires in COVID-19 (TCRdb year 2020). Library creation used the immunoSEQ multiplex PCR assay. This immuneACCESS table, as held by TCRdb, lists in-frame sequences with V and J called but not all clones. Of the missing ones, under half trace to an unresolved V gene in checked studies; the others have no known cause. The sample data list roughly 110,000 clones, and less than 80% of these were observed just once. Of the sample, 6.2% falls within the top ten clones. Sequencing was carried out using peripheral blood. These receptor sequences come from an older man with COVID-19, enrolled during active disease.

This chain connects TRBV4-3 to TRBJ2-1; possible D gene TRBD2, 5 bases. This CDR3 is built from 15 residues. CDR1 and CDR2 (germline): LGHNA, YSLEER. The V gene lost 4 bases and the J gene lost 0 bases, with 10 bases spanning the gap. CDR3 loop: CASSPGWGSYNEQFF. CDR3 nucleotides: TGCGCCAGCAGCCCGGGGTGGGGCTCCTACAATGAGCAGTTCTTC.

This chain connects TRBV18 to TRBJ2-3; no firm D call. V was shortened by 5 bases and J by 1 base, with 10 bases between the two germline ends. The length of the CDR3 is 14 residues. Germline V gives CDR1 KGHSH, CDR2 LQKENI. This CDR3 reads CASSKSPGTDTQYF. For the CDR3, the DNA is TGTGCCAGCTCAAAAAGCCCGGGCACAGATACGCAGTATTTT.

This clone is a singleton in its sample. J is TRBJ2-1 and V is TRBV5-1; TRBD2 agrees at 9 bases. In germline, CDR1 is SGHRS, CDR2 YFSETQ. V was clipped by 2 bases and J by 7 bases; unmatched bases: 4. The CDR3 spans 14 residues. CDR3 DNA sequence: TGCGCCAGCAGCTTACCTAGCGGGAAAAATGAGCAGTTCTTC. It codes for CASSLPSGKNEQFF. Variable domain in full (rest from reference TRBV5-1 and TRBJ2-1): KAGVTQTPRYLIKTRGQQVTLSCSPISGHRSVSWYQQTPGQGLQFLFEYFSETQRNKGNFPGRFSGRQFSNSRSEMNVSTLELGDSALYLCASSLPSGKNEQFFGPGTRLTVL.

The chain is built from TRBV29-1 and TRBJ2-3; D is ambiguous. V shed 0 bases and J shed 0 bases, with 19 bases lying between them. Germline V CDR1 and CDR2: SQVTM, ANQGSEA. CDR3 length: 18 residues. The CDR3 nucleotides are TGCAGCGTTGAAGATCCCCCTCTCTATTCATACAGCACAGATACGCAGTATTTT. It specifies CSVEDPPLYSYSTDTQYF.